These T cell receptor beta chains were read from a single sample in a study of blood T cell repertoires in COVID-19. Profiled with immunoSEQ multiplex PCR; TCRdb holds only in-frame clones, not every one. The table records about 180,000 clones, approximately 89% of them present only once. Sequencing was done on a sample of PBMCs or T cells enriched from blood (not recorded which). These receptor sequences come from a man aged 40-55 years who had recovered from COVID-19. Both conserved end residues are part of each CDR3. The D gene is left open where the match is weak. Clone size is not always given. Where it is, it says once, few, many or a class for expanded clones.

-,TRBJ2-7,-,TRBV28,CASSLWDPYGGERENEQYF,TGTGCCAGCAGTTTATGGGACCCTTACGGGGGAGAACGCGAAAACGAGCAGTACTTC
-,TRBJ1-3,-,TRBV19,CASTTRIGNTIYF,TGTGCCAGTACCACTCGAATAGGAAACACCATATATTTT
-,TRBJ1-5,once,TRBV6-1,CASSDIENQPQHF,TGTGCCAGCAGTGATATTGAGAATCAGCCCCAGCATTTT
-,TRBJ2-2,-,TRBV5-1,CASSLVGVSGELFF,TGCGCCAGCAGCTTGGTCGGGGTATCCGGGGAGCTGTTTTTT
-,TRBJ2-1,once,TRBV29-1,CSVNSDNEQFF,TGCAGCGTTAACAGTGACAATGAGCAGTTCTTC
-,TRBJ1-2,once,TRBV5-1,CASSGVMEGYYGYTF,TGCGCCAGCAGCGGGGTTATGGAGGGCTACTATGGCTACACCTTC
TRBD2,TRBJ2-7,-,TRBV2,CASSLDLTSGGVQYF,TGTGCCAGCAGCCTCGACCTGACTAGCGGGGGGGTGCAGTACTTC
TRBD1,TRBJ2-7,-,TRBV7-8,CASSLNTGQGDEQYF,TGTGCCAGCAGCTTAAATACGGGACAGGGGGACGAGCAGTACTTC
TRBD1,TRBJ1-2,-,TRBV11-1,CASSHRGPSYGYTF,TGTGCCAGCAGCCACAGGGGGCCCTCCTATGGCTACACCTTC
TRBD1,TRBJ2-7,-,TRBV2,CASSGDRGIREQYF,TGTGCCAGCAGTGGGGACAGGGGGATCCGCGAGCAGTACTTC
TRBD1,TRBJ1-1,-,TRBV11-3,CASSFDATGTGWNTEAFF,TGTGCCAGCAGCTTCGATGCAACCGGGACAGGTTGGAACACTGAAGCTTTCTTT
-,TRBJ1-6,-,TRBV11-2,CASSLESGVGSPLHF,TGTGCCAGCAGCTTAGAATCAGGGGTCGGTTCACCCCTCCACTTT
TRBD1,TRBJ2-3,-,TRBV14,CASSQAGGSNTQYF,TGTGCCAGCAGCCAAGCAGGGGGCTCAAATACGCAGTATTTT
-,TRBJ1-6,-,TRBV18,CASSPADSHSPLHF,TGTGCCAGCTCACCCGCGGACAGCCATTCACCCCTCCACTTT
-,TRBJ1-1,-,TRBV15,CATSRDLGRGISQEAFF,TGTGCCACCAGCAGAGATCTAGGGAGGGGAATATCCCAAGAAGCTTTCTTT
TRBD1,TRBJ2-5,-,TRBV3-1/TRBV3-2,CASSRFGEGTGETQYF,TGTGCCAGCAGCCGGTTCGGAGAGGGGACAGGGGAGACCCAGTACTTC
-,TRBJ2-5,-,TRBV6-1,CASSEGRETQYF,TGTGCCAGCAGTGAAGGGAGGGAGACCCAGTACTTC
-,TRBJ1-3,-,TRBV2,CASRAVYSGNTIYF,TGTGCCAGCAGGGCGGTCTACTCTGGAAACACCATATATTTT
TRBD1,TRBJ2-7,-,TRBV7-3,CASSPTGTDYEQYF,TGTGCCAGCAGTCCAACCGGGACAGATTACGAGCAGTACTTC
-,TRBJ2-7,-,TRBV5-5,CASSLESGPSYEQYF,TGTGCCAGCAGCTTGGAGTCGGGTCCGTCCTACGAGCAGTACTTC
-,TRBJ1-5,-,TRBV27,CASSLLAGSNQPQHF,TGTGCCAGCAGTTTATTAGCAGGGAGCAATCAGCCCCAGCATTTT
-,TRBJ2-3,-,TRBV21-1,CASSNRRLDGETDTQYF,TGTGCCAGCAGCAACCGAAGATTGGACGGGGAAACAGATACGCAGTATTTT
TRBD1,TRBJ2-7,-,TRBV5-1,CASSIRDRGYEQYF,TGCGCCAGCAGCATCCGGGACAGGGGCTACGAGCAGTACTTC
-,TRBJ2-3,-,TRBV3-1/TRBV3-2,CASSQMGQSTDTQYF,TGTGCCAGCAGCCAAATGGGCCAGTCCACAGATACGCAGTATTTT
TRBD1,TRBJ1-6,-,TRBV30,CAWSDRGSSYNSPLHF,TGTGCCTGGTCGGACAGGGGGAGCTCCTATAATTCACCCCTCCACTTT
TRBD1,TRBJ1-5,once,TRBV7-6,CASSLTGGIDQPQHF,TGTGCCAGCAGCCTGACAGGGGGAATCGATCAGCCCCAGCATTTT
-,TRBJ1-1,-,TRBV6-6,CASSRRGNTEAFF,TGTGCCAGCTCAAGACGGGGTAACACTGAAGCTTTCTTT
TRBD1,TRBJ2-5,-,TRBV5-1,CASSLGQGARGETQYF,TGCGCCAGCAGCCTGGGACAGGGGGCGCGGGGAGAGACCCAGTACTTC
-,TRBJ1-5,-,TRBV25-1,CASSETGLGQPQHF,TGTGCCAGCAGTGAAACAGGTTTGGGTCAGCCCCAGCATTTT
-,TRBJ1-4,once,TRBV5-1,CASSLGRGEKLFF,TGCGCCAGCAGCTTGGGGAGGGGCGAAAAACTGTTTTTT